This T cell receptor beta chain was profiled in a study of T cell responses to AZD1222 COVID-19 vaccine. In the study overall: Pooling of second doses given at about 4 or about 12 weeks was done. Study findings and constraints: Across spike, vaccine-associated CD4 TCRs were found, dominant at 160-218 and 743-854. Repertoires were collected only later (after the peak T cell response had occurred).

Assay: immunoSEQ multiplex PCR; the TCRdb copy retains only in-frame clones and omits some. The table shows about 120,000 clones, with 70% to 90% occurring only once. Regarding this clone: What it binds is unknown.

Germline V gene sequence: CDR1 SGDLS, CDR2 YYNGEE. Trimming removed 4 bases at V and 5 bases at J, with 9 bases between. The CDR3 spans 12 residues. The receptor was isolated from an adult in good health. The material was peripheral blood, obtained on day 0 of AZD1222 vaccination. This chain connects TRBV9 to TRBJ1-2, with D possibly TRBD1 on 5 matching bases. The CDR3 is CASSLGAYGYTF. For the CDR3, the DNA is TGTGCCAGCAGCCTCGGGGCGTATGGCTACACCTTC.